Included here is one T cell receptor beta chain sequence, with context. Its cognate antigen is unknown. The sample comes from a study of shared clonotypes between healthy human individuals. Looking at the study overall: CD4 naive cells filled three plates per donor, CD4 memory three, CD8 naive two and CD8 memory one.

Points from the study as a whole: Clonotype sharing across donors was expected to vary with sequencing depth. Generation probability values for non-shared clonotypes were lower than those for clonotypes shared by all four donors.

The CDR3 totals 11 residues. The junction had 5 bases not matched to a gene; V was cut back by 6 bases and J by 10 bases. The V gene's germline CDR1 is DFQATT and CDR2 SNEGSKA (reference sequence). The naive CD8 fraction comprised CD45RO-negative cells positively selected for CCR7 and excluded terminally differentiated effector memory CD45RA+ cells. Study donors comprised healthy, HIV-negative adults devoid of recent acute infection or vaccination. Generated by immunoSEQ multiplex PCR, the TCRdb table keeps only in-frame clones and is missing some. The sample contains about 590,000 clones, around 95% of which appear only once.

Sequencing was carried out using naive CD8+ T cells sorted from blood. This rearrangement joins TRBV20-1 to TRBJ2-1; 8 nucleotides agree with TRBD2. This receptor was taken from a young woman in good health. CDR3 in amino acids: CSAQLAAEQFF. In DNA, the CDR3 is TGCAGTGCCCAACTAGCGGCAGAGCAGTTCTTC.